The sequence of this T cell receptor (beta chain) was determined in a study of CD8 T cells in ankylosing spondylitis. General study results and limits: Within ankylosing spondylitis blood, a TCR beta motif made up of under 10 highly homologous variants appeared to be characteristic. Researchers reportedly found disease-linked clones significantly enriched in matched ankylosing spondylitis synovial fluid.

Trimming removed 0 bases at V and 1 base at J, with 14 bases between. Germline values: CDR1 SGHRS, CDR2 YFSETQ. This CDR3 contains 17 residues. This clonotype was seen more than once but under ten times. What it recognizes is unknown. TCRdb itself ran the 5' RACE reads through MiXCR, one entry per CDR3 protein. The sample lists fewer than 750,000 distinct CDR3 sequences; about 20% were seen once. The TCR originated in a male donor with ankylosing spondylitis. Sequenced sample: blood, either unsorted or a sorted T cell fraction (not recorded which). This chain links TRBV5-1 with TRBJ1-3; no definite D call. CDR3 in amino acids: CASSLGLTYYSGNTIYF. Written as DNA, the CDR3 is TGCGCCAGCAGCTTGGGGCTAACGTATTATTCTGGAAACACCATATATTTT.